The 9 T cell receptor beta chains reported below all come from one sample, sequenced in a study of graft-versus-host responses after intestinal transplantation. The protocol was immunoSEQ multiplex PCR, while the TCRdb copy is restricted to in-frame clones and leaves out a portion. The data show 14,000 or so clones, over 75% seen once. The sequences come from bone marrow, collected approximately 120 days after intestinal transplantation. The source is a human patient who received an intestinal transplant, so some T cells may come from the graft donor.

The chain has TRBV4-3 and TRBJ2-7; D remains unclear. Trimming removed 0 bases at V and 2 bases at J, with 14 bases between. Germline lookup yields CDR1 LGHNA and CDR2 YSLEER. The CDR3 is made up of 16 amino acids. CDR3 bases: TGCGCCAGCAGCCAAGACCCGACAAATCCCCCCTACGAGCAGTACTTC. Protein product: CASSQDPTNPPYEQYF.

This chain connects TRBV28 to TRBJ1-5, with D hard to call. Germline loops: CDR1 MDHEN, CDR2 SYDVKM. Trimming took off 3 bases at V and 0 bases at J, with 12 bases between the two ends. This CDR3 has 16 residues. CDR3 nucleotide sequence: TGTGCCAGCAGTTTGAGGCCAGTCTATAGCAATCAGCCCCAGCATTTT. The encoded protein is CASSLRPVYSNQPQHF.

The chain uses TRBV5-6 and TRBJ2-7; D is possibly TRBD2 (6 bases). Trimming left V 2 bases short and J 0 bases short, with 9 bases between. CDR1 and CDR2 (germline): SGHDT, YYEEEE. This CDR3 region has 14 residues. In nucleotides, the CDR3 is TGTGCCAGCAGCTTAGGGACTGCCTCCTACGAGCAGTACTTC. Its translation is CASSLGTASYEQYF.

This clone was picked up a small number of times. This sequence joins TRBV19 and TRBJ1-2; D possibly corresponds to TRBD1 (6 bases). The V gene's germline CDR1 is LNHDA and CDR2 SQIVND (reference sequence). Trimming took 3 bases from V and 1 from J, leaving 21 bases between them. The CDR3 covers 18 residues. CDR3 sequence reads: CASSIPFPGHRNNYGYTF. The CDR3 DNA reads TGTGCCAGTAGTATTCCCTTCCCGGGACACCGGAATAACTATGGCTACACCTTC.

The genes are TRBV7-9 and TRBJ2-3, with D perhaps TRBD2 (5 bases). This CDR3 contains 14 residues. V lost 0 bases and J 6 bases, leaving 10 bases between the germline ends. CDR1 is SEHNR and CDR2 is FQNEAQ in the germline V gene (reference sequence). This chain's CDR3 is CASSLAGSVDTQYF. For the CDR3, the DNA is TGTGCCAGCAGCTTAGCGGGGAGCGTCGATACGCAGTATTTT. Together with reference TRBV7-9 and TRBJ2-3, the CDR3 gives the full variable domain: DTGVSQNPRHKITKRGQNVTFRCDPISEHNRLYWYRQTLGQGPEFLTYFQNEAQLEKSRLLSDRFSAERPKGSFSTLEIQRTEQGDSAMYLCASSLAGSVDTQYFGPGTRLTVL.

The gene calls are TRBV9 and TRBJ2-7; D is ambiguous. CDR1 and CDR2 from the germline V gene are SGDLS and YYNGEE. Trimming shortened V by 0 bases and J by 3 bases, and 10 bases separated the two germline ends. The CDR3 sequence is 14 residues long. CDR3 DNA sequence: TGTGCCAGCAGCGTAGGAACTTCGTTCTACGAGCAGTACTTC. Its protein is CASSVGTSFYEQYF.

The J gene is TRBJ2-3, the V gene TRBV4-1; tentative D call: TRBD2 (5 bases). Germline assignment: CDR1 MGHRA and CDR2 YSYEKL. There are 14 residues in the CDR3. V dropped 5 bases and J dropped 3 bases, with 12 bases sitting between them. DNA for the CDR3: TGCGCCAGCAGCTCCACGGACTCAACAGATACGCAGTATTTT. Amino acids: CASSSTDSTDTQYF.

The V and J genes are TRBV19 and TRBJ1-5; 8 bases are shared with TRBD1. Germline V lookup: CDR1 LNHDA, CDR2 SQIVND (reference sequence). This CDR3 is 16 amino acids long. J was trimmed by 1 base and V by 1 base; bases with no gene match: 3. The CDR3 nucleotides are TGTGCCAGTAGTATAGTACCAGGGGGCAGCAATCAGCCCCAGCATTTT. Protein: CASSIVPGGSNQPQHF. Together with reference TRBV19 and TRBJ1-5, the CDR3 gives the full variable domain: DGGITQSPKYLFRKEGQNVTLSCEQNLNHDAMYWYRQDPGQGLRLIYYSQIVNDFQKGDIAEGYSVSREKKESFPLTVTSAQKNPTAFYLCASSIVPGGSNQPQHFGDGTRLSIL.

The V and J genes are TRBV7-9 and TRBJ2-7, with 12 bases fitting TRBD1. Germline V gene data show CDR1 as SEHNR and CDR2 as FQNEAQ (reference sequence). After removal of 5 bases from V and 4 bases from J, the junction contained 6 bases not matched to a gene. CDR3 length: 15 residues. The CDR3 region is CASSIRDRGRYEQYF. The CDR3 coding sequence is TGTGCCAGCAGCATCCGGGACAGGGGGCGGTACGAGCAGTACTTC.